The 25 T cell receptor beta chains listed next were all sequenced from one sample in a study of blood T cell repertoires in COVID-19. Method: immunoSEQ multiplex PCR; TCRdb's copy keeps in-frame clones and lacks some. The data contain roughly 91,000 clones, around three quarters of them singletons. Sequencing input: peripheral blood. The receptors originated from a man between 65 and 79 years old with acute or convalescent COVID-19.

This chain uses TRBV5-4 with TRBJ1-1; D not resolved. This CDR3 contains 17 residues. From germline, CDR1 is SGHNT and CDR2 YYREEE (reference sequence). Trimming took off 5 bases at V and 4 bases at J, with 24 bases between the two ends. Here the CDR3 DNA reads TGTGCCAGCAGGCGGAGCGGGGAGGCCGTGGGTCGCACTGAAGCTTTCTTT. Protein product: CASRRSGEAVGRTEAFF.

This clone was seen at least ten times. CDR3 nucleotide sequence: TGCGCCAGCAGCCCCCTTGGCAGCTACGAGCAGTACTTC. It encodes CASSPLGSYEQYF. The V call is TRBV5-1, the J call TRBJ2-7, with D unresolved. The ends were cut back, 4 bases at V and 3 bases at J, with 11 bases in the middle. In germline, CDR1 is SGHRS, CDR2 YFSETQ. This CDR3 is 13 amino acids long.

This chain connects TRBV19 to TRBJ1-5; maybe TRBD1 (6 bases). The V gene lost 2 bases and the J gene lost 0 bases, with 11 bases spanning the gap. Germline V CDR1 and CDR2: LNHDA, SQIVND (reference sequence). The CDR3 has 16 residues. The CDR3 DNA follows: TGTGCCAGTAGTATAACCCCGGGACATAGCAATCAGCCCCAGCATTTT. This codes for CASSITPGHSNQPQHF.

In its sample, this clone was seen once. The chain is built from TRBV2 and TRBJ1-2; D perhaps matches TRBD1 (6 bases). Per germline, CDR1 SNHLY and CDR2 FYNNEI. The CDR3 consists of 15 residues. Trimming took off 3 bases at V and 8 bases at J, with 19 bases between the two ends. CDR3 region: CASSDKQGGRIGYTF. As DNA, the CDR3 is TGTGCCAGCAGTGACAAACAGGGTGGAAGAATCGGCTACACCTTC. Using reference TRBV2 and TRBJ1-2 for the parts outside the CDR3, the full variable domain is EPEVTQTPSHQVTQMGQEVILRCVPISNHLYFYWYRQILGQKVEFLVSFYNNEISEKSEIFDDQFSVERPDGSNFTLKIRSTKLEDSAMYFCASSDKQGGRIGYTFGSGTRLTVV.

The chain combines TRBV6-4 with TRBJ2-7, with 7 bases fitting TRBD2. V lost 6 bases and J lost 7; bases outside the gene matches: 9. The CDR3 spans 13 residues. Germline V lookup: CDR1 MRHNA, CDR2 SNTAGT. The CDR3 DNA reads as TGTGCCAGCAGGGAACGAGGGCGGGGGGAGCAGTACGTC. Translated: CASRERGRGEQYV.

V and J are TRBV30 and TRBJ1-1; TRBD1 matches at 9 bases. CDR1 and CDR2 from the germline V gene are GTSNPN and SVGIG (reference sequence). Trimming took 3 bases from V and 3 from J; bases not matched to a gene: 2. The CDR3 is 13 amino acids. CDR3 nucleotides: TGTGCCTGGAGCGGACAGGGGTACACTGAAGCTTTCTTT. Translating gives CAWSGQGYTEAFF.

CDR3 DNA: TGTGCCAGCAGCCAAGAGCGACTAGCGGGCTTCTCCTACAATGAGCAGTTCTTC. Its translation: CASSQERLAGFSYNEQFF. This rearrangement joins TRBV4-2 to TRBJ2-1, with 10 bases that match TRBD2. From germline, CDR1 is LGHNA and CDR2 YNFKEQ. CDR3 length: 18 residues. Losses at the gene ends were 0 bases for V and 0 bases for J; bases not matched to a gene: 5.

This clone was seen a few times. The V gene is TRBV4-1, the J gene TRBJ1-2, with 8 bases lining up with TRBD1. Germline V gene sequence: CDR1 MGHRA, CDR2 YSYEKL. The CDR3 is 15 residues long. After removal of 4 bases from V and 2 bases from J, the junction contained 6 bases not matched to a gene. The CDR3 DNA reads TGCGCCAGCAGCCCCCCGGGACAGGCCAACTATGGCTACACCTTC. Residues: CASSPPGQANYGYTF.

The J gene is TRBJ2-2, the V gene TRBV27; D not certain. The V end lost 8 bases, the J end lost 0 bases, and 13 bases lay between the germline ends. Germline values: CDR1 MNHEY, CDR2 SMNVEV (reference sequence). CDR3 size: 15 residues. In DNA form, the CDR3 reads TGTGCCAGCGGGCATCATAAGTCGAACACCGGGGAGCTGTTTTTT. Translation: CASGHHKSNTGELFF.

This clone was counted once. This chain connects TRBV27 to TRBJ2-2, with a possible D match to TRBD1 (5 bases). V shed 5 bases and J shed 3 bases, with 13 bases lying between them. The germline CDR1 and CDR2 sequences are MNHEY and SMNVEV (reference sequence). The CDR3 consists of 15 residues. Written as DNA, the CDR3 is TGTGCCAGCAGTATACTGGACACAGACACCGGGGAGCTGTTTTTT. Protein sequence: CASSILDTDTGELFF.

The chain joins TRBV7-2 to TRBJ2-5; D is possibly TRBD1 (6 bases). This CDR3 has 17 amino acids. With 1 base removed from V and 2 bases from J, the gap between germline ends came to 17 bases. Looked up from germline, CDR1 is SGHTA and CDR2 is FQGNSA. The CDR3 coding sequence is TGTGCCAGCAGCTTAGGTGTTCAGGGGCTCAAGCAAGAGACCCAGTACTTC. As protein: CASSLGVQGLKQETQYF.

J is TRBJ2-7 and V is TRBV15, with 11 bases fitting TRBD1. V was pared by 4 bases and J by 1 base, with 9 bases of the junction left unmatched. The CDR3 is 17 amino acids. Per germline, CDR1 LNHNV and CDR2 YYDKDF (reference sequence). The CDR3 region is CATSTWTGGVRSYEQYF. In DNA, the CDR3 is TGTGCCACCAGCACATGGACAGGGGGCGTCCGATCCTACGAGCAGTACTTC.

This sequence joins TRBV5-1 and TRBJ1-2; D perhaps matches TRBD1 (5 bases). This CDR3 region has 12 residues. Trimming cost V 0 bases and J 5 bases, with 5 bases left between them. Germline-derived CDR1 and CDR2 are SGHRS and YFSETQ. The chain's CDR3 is CASSLAGYGYTF. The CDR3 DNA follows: TGCGCCAGCAGCTTGGCAGGGTATGGCTACACCTTC. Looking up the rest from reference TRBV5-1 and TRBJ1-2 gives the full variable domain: KAGVTQTPRYLIKTRGQQVTLSCSPISGHRSVSWYQQTPGQGLQFLFEYFSETQRNKGNFPGRFSGRQFSNSRSEMNVSTLELGDSALYLCASSLAGYGYTFGSGTRLTVV.

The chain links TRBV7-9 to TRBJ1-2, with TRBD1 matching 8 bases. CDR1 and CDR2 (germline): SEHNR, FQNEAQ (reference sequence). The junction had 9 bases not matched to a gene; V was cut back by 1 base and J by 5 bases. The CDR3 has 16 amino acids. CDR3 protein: CASSLGTGTPGYGYTF. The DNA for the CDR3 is TGTGCCAGCAGCTTAGGGACAGGGACTCCGGGTTATGGCTACACCTTC. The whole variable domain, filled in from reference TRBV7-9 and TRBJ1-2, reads DTGVSQNPRHKITKRGQNVTFRCDPISEHNRLYWYRQTLGQGPEFLTYFQNEAQLEKSRLLSDRFSAERPKGSFSTLEIQRTEQGDSAMYLCASSLGTGTPGYGYTFGSGTRLTVV.

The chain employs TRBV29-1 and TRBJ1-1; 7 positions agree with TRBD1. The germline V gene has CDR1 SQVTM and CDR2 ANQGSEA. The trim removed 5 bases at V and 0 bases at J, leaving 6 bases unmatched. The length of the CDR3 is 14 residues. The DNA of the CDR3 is TGCAGCGTTCTTCCAGACAGGGTGAACACTGAAGCTTTCTTT. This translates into CSVLPDRVNTEAFF.

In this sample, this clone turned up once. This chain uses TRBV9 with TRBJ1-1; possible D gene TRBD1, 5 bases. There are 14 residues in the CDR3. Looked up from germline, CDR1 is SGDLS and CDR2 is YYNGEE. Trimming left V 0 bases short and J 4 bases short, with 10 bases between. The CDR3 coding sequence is TGTGCCAGCAGCGTAGACAGGTCCGGCACTGAAGCTTTCTTT. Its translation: CASSVDRSGTEAFF.

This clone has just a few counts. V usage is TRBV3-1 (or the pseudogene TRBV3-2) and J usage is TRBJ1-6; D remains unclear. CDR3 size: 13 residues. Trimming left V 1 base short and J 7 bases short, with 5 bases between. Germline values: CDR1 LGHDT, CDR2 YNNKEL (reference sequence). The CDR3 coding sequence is TGTGCCAGCAGCCAAGGGGCAAATTCACCCCTCCACTTT. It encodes CASSQGANSPLHF.

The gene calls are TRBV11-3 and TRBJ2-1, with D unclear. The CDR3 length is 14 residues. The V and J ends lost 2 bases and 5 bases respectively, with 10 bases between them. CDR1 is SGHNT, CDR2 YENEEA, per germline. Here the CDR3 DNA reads TGTGCCAGCAGCTTACGGGTTTCCCACAATGAGCAGTTCTTC. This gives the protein CASSLRVSHNEQFF.

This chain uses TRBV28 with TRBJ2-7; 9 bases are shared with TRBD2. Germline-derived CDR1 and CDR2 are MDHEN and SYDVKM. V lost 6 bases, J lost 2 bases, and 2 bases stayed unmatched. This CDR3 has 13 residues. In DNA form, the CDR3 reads TGTGCCAGCAGGGGCGGGGGGGCCTACGAGCAGTACTTC. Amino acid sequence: CASRGGGAYEQYF.

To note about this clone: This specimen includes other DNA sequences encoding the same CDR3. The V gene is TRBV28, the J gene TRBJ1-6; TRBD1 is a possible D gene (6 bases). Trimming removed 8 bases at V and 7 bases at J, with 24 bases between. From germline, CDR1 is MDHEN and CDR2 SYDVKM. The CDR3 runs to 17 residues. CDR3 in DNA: TGTGCCAGCCTTACGGGGGGCGGAGGAAGGGGCAATTCACCCCTCCACTTT. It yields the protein CASLTGGGGRGNSPLHF.

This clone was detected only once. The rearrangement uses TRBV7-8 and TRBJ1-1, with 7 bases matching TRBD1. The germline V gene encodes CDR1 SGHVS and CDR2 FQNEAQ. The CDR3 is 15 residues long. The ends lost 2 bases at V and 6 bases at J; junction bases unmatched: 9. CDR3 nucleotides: TGTGCCAGCAGCTTATCCGGGACAGCTCTTGCTGAAGCTTTCTTT. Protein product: CASSLSGTALAEAFF.

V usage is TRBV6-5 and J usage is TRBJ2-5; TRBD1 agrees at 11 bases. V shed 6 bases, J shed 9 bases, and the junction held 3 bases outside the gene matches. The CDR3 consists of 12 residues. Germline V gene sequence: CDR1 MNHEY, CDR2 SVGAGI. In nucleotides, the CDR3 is TGTGCCAGCAGAGGACAGGGGGCTTCCCAGTACTTC. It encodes CASRGQGASQYF.

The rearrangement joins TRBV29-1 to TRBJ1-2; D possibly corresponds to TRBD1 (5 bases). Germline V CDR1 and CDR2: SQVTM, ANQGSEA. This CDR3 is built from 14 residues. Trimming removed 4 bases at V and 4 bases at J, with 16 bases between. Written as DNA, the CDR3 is TGCAGCGTTGCCTTGGATCTGCAGGGCTATGGCTACACCTTC. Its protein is CSVALDLQGYGYTF. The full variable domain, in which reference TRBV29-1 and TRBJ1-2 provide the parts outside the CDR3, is SAVISQKPSRDICQRGTSLTIQCQVDSQVTMMFWYRQQPGQSLTLIATANQGSEATYESGFVIDKFPISRPNLTFSTLTVSNMSPEDSSIYLCSVALDLQGYGYTFGSGTRLTVV.

The CDR3, as DNA: TGCGCCAGCAGCTTGGGACTCTCGAACACTGAAGCTTTCTTT. Its protein is CASSLGLSNTEAFF. The V gene is TRBV5-1, the J gene TRBJ1-1; D is undetermined. Germline V lookup: CDR1 SGHRS, CDR2 YFSETQ. CDR3 size: 14 residues. V lost 0 bases to trimming and J lost 1 base, with 7 bases between them.

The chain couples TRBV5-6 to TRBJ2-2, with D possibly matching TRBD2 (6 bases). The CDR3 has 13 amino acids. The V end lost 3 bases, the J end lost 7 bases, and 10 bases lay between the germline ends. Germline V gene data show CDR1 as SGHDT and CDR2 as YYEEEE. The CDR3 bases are TGTGCCAGCAGCTCACTAGCCCACGGGGAGCTGTTTTTT. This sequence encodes CASSSLAHGELFF.